This T cell receptor beta chain was identified in a study of T-cell reconstitution after alpha-beta-depleted transplantation in children. After removal of 5 bases from V and 4 bases from J, the junction contained 5 bases not matched to a gene. This CDR3 has 15 residues. This clonotype was recorded at least ten times. As it was prepared, the TCRbeta library received unique molecular identifiers. TCRdb called the PCR reads again in MiXCR, with one record for every CDR3 protein. Of roughly 200,000 distinct CDR3 sequences in the sample, around 10% were seen once. This TCR derives from a human donor who donated a stem cell graft to a child with acute lymphoblastic leukemia. The chain carries TRBV12-3 or TRBV12-4 and TRBJ2-1; 10 nucleotides line up with TRBD2. Sequenced here: PBMCs from the stem cell graft donor, sampled from the stem cell graft. In DNA form, the CDR3 reads TGTGCCAGCAGTACACTAGCGGGGAGATACAATGAGCAGTTCTTC. This gives the protein CASSTLAGRYNEQFF.